A single TCR beta chain is shown here with its context. Profiling relied on immunoSEQ multiplex PCR, and the TCRdb table lists in-frame clones only, not all of them. The data show about 44,000 clones, with around 84% seen just once and around two fifths held by the top ten. Trimming took 2 bases from V and 5 from J; bases not matched to a gene: 10. The CDR3 consists of 16 residues. Per the germline V gene, CDR1 is SGHKS and CDR2 is YYEKEE (reference sequence). The entry originates in a study of blood T cell repertoires in COVID-19. This TCR came from a human donor in a cohort sampled during active COVID-19. The specimen sequenced was peripheral blood. V usage is TRBV5-5 and J usage is TRBJ1-1, with 9 nucleotides matching TRBD1. Here the CDR3 reads CASSFYPGQGQTEAFF. CDR3 in DNA: TGTGCCAGCAGCTTTTATCCGGGACAGGGACAAACTGAAGCTTTCTTT.